This T cell receptor (beta chain) appears in the sequencing data of a study of identical twins. Germline V CDR1 and CDR2: SQVTM, ANQGSEA. The CDR3 has 16 amino acids. With 0 bases removed from V and 2 bases from J, the gap between germline ends came to 14 bases. There are many counts of this clonotype. TCRdb processed the 5' RACE reads anew with MiXCR; each CDR3 protein has one entry. Of 310,000 or so distinct CDR3 sequences in the sample, under 9% were seen once. These data also formed part of another study, on yellow fever vaccine responses in identical twins.

The source of this sequence is a young woman in good health. Sequenced sample: memory (CD45RO+) T cells sorted from blood. V is TRBV29-1 and J is TRBJ2-1; D remains ambiguous. DNA for the CDR3: TGCAGCGTTGAAGATCGTGGGCCAGCGACCTACAATGAGCAGTTCTTC. This encodes CSVEDRGPATYNEQFF.